Shown below are 17 T cell receptor beta chains from a single sample sequenced in a study of T cell responses to AZD1222 COVID-19 vaccine. The protocol was immunoSEQ multiplex PCR, while the TCRdb copy is restricted to in-frame clones and leaves out a portion. The data contain tens of thousands of clones, 88% of them seen just once; the ten biggest clones take up 4.8%. The sequencing here drew on peripheral blood, taken 28 days after the second dose of the MenACWY control vaccine. These receptors were obtained from an adult who received the MenACWY meningococcal vaccine as a control.

J is TRBJ2-3 and V is TRBV28, with 12 bases fitting TRBD2. The CDR3 contains 16 residues. With V trimmed by 6 bases and J by 6 bases, 10 bases remained unmatched. Germline CDR1 is MDHEN and CDR2 is SYDVKM. The DNA of the CDR3 is TGTGCCAGCAGACCCCGGGGTACTAGCGGGAGGGATACGCAGTATTTT. Translation: CASRPRGTSGRDTQYF.

Only one count was recorded for this clone. This rearrangement joins TRBV7-2 to TRBJ1-1; D is uncertain. Germline V lookup: CDR1 SGHTA, CDR2 FQGNSA. The CDR3 is made up of 13 amino acids. The V end was cut by 0 bases, the J end by 7 bases, with 9 bases between. The CDR3 loop is CASSLAIGVEAFF. CDR3 sequence (DNA): TGTGCCAGCAGCTTAGCGATCGGGGTTGAAGCTTTCTTT.

This chain joins TRBV6-2 or TRBV6-3 and TRBJ2-7, with 14 bases that match TRBD2. Germline lookup yields CDR1 MNHEY and CDR2 SVGEGT. The CDR3 covers 18 residues. Unmatched junction bases numbered 13, after V lost 4 bases and J lost 5 bases. CDR3 in DNA: TGTGCCAGCAGTTCAACCCCGGGACTAGCGGGAGTTGGAAACGAGCAGTACTTC. Protein: CASSSTPGLAGVGNEQYF.

The rearrangement links TRBV19 to TRBJ2-7, with D maybe TRBD2 (5 bases). Per the germline V gene, CDR1 is LNHDA and CDR2 is SQIVND (reference sequence). The CDR3 spans 13 residues. V was trimmed by 4 bases and J by 6 bases, leaving 13 bases between them. CDR3 bases: TGTGCCAGTAGTAACCTGAGGAGGAGCGAGCAGTACTTC. Protein sequence: CASSNLRRSEQYF. The full variable domain, completed using reference TRBV19 and TRBJ2-7, is DGGITQSPKYLFRKEGQNVTLSCEQNLNHDAMYWYRQDPGQGLRLIYYSQIVNDFQKGDIAEGYSVSREKKESFPLTVTSAQKNPTAFYLCASSNLRRSEQYFGPGTRLTVT.

The chain joins TRBV18 to TRBJ2-1; D is tentatively TRBD1 or TRBD2 (5 bases each). Germline V gene lookup returns CDR1 KGHSH and CDR2 LQKENI. CDR3 size: 14 residues. V lost 5 bases and J lost 6, with 14 bases in between. CDR3 protein: CASSTRDVTNEQFF. The CDR3 nucleotides read TGTGCCAGCTCAACCCGGGACGTTACCAATGAGCAGTTCTTC.

V is TRBV5-1 and J is TRBJ1-3; 7 nucleotides line up with TRBD1. Looked up from germline, CDR1 is SGHRS and CDR2 is YFSETQ. Trimming took 4 bases from V and 0 from J; bases not matched to a gene: 7. The CDR3 sequence is 16 residues long. Here the CDR3 reads CASSLFGDSSGNTIYF. The CDR3 coding sequence is TGCGCCAGCAGCCTTTTTGGGGACAGCTCTGGAAACACCATATATTTT.

This chain uses TRBV11-2 with TRBJ2-2; TRBD1 matches 7 bases. V shed 7 bases, J shed 2 bases, and the junction held 7 bases outside the gene matches. From germline, CDR1 is SGHAT and CDR2 FQNNGV. This CDR3 contains 15 residues. In nucleotides, the CDR3 is TGTGCCAGCACCATGGGGACAGTAAACACCGGGGAGCTGTTTTTT. Protein: CASTMGTVNTGELFF.

The table lists this clone with a count of one. The rearrangement links TRBV5-8 to TRBJ2-4; no clear D. The CDR3 consists of 12 residues. CDR1 and CDR2 from the germline V gene are SGHTS and YDEGEE. V was pared by 0 bases and J by 4 bases, with 2 bases between. CDR3: CASSLAKNIQYF. In DNA, the CDR3 is TGTGCCAGCAGCTTGGCTAAAAACATTCAGTACTTC.

The genes are TRBV5-4 and TRBJ2-3, with TRBD2 matching 8 bases. V lost 0 bases and J lost 4; bases outside the gene matches: 4. CDR1 and CDR2 (germline): SGHNT, YYREEE (reference sequence). The CDR3 covers 15 residues. The CDR3: CASSLAGTSADTQYF. DNA of the CDR3: TGTGCCAGCAGCTTGGCCGGGACTAGTGCAGATACGCAGTATTTT.

The chain carries TRBV2 and TRBJ1-6, with a tentative D call TRBD1 (6 bases). CDR3 length: 15 residues. Looked up from germline, CDR1 is SNHLY and CDR2 is FYNNEI. Trimming left V 2 bases short and J 7 bases short, with 12 bases between. The CDR3: CASSERGTQNSPLHF. The CDR3 coding sequence is TGTGCCAGCAGTGAACGAGGGACACAGAATTCACCCCTCCACTTT.

The rearrangement joins TRBV11-3 to TRBJ1-1; D not resolved. The germline CDR1 and CDR2 sequences are SGHNT and YENEEA. The CDR3 is made up of 14 amino acids. Trimming pared 5 bases from V and 7 bases from J, leaving 17 bases between. Written as DNA, the CDR3 is TGTGCCAGCAGCCTAAAACACGGACTCAGTGAAGCTTTCTTT. Translating gives CASSLKHGLSEAFF.

J is TRBJ2-7 and V is TRBV9, with a possible D match to TRBD2 (6 bases). Germline-derived CDR1 and CDR2 are SGDLS and YYNGEE. The length of the CDR3 is 17 residues. Trimming took off 2 bases at V and 1 base at J, with 19 bases between the two ends. The CDR3 sequence: CASSVGVGRDFSYEQYF. The CDR3 region has the DNA TGTGCCAGCAGCGTCGGGGTTGGAAGGGACTTTTCCTACGAGCAGTACTTC.

The chain has TRBV14 and TRBJ2-3; 13 bases map to TRBD2. CDR1 is SGHDN, CDR2 FVKESK, per germline. The CDR3 consists of 16 residues. V was clipped by 1 base and J by 8 bases; unmatched bases: 6. DNA for the CDR3: TGTGCCAGCAGCCAAGCCCCGGGACTAGCGGGGTTTACGCAGTATTTT. This codes for CASSQAPGLAGFTQYF. Together with reference TRBV14 and TRBJ2-3, the CDR3 gives the full variable domain: EAGVTQFPSHSVIEKGQTVTLRCDPISGHDNLYWYRRVMGKEIKFLLHFVKESKQDESGMPNNRFLAERTGGTYSTLKVQPAELEDSGVYFCASSQAPGLAGFTQYFGPGTRLTVL.

This clone was seen once. V usage is TRBV5-1 and J usage is TRBJ2-7; D is possibly TRBD1 (5 bases). CDR1 SGHRS and CDR2 YFSETQ come from the germline V gene. The V end was cut by 1 base, the J end by 6 bases, with 17 bases between. The CDR3 sequence is 15 residues long. The CDR3 loop reads CASSLSGQGMREQYF. DNA for the CDR3: TGCGCCAGCAGCTTGTCAGGGCAGGGTATGCGCGAGCAGTACTTC.

This chain joins TRBV12-3 or TRBV12-4 and TRBJ2-7; D is uncertain. V lost 4 bases to trimming and J lost 6 bases, with 10 bases between them. This CDR3 comprises 12 residues. CDR3 sequence (DNA): TGTGCCAGCAGTTGGCGCCCGCGCGAGCAGTACTTC. Encoded protein: CASSWRPREQYF.

The chain is built from TRBV7-9 and TRBJ2-7; D remains unclear. With 1 base removed from V and 2 bases from J, the gap between germline ends came to 12 bases. The CDR3 consists of 15 residues. In germline, CDR1 is SEHNR, CDR2 FQNEAQ (reference sequence). The CDR3 region has the DNA TGTGCCAGCAGCTTAGGGGGTATGGTCGCCTACGAGCAGTACTTC. This encodes CASSLGGMVAYEQYF.

The J gene is TRBJ2-3, the V gene TRBV15; perhaps TRBD1 as D (6 bases). The CDR3 sequence is 16 residues long. V lost 5 bases and J 0 bases, leaving 15 bases between the germline ends. The germline V gene encodes CDR1 LNHNV and CDR2 YYDKDF (reference sequence). DNA for the CDR3: TGTGCCACCAGCCCGGACAGTCCCTATAGCACAGATACGCAGTATTTT. This encodes CATSPDSPYSTDTQYF.